The rows below give T cell receptor beta chains drawn from one sample of a study of T-cell reconstitution after alpha-beta-depleted transplantation in children. TCRdb re-called the PCR reads with MiXCR, one entry per CDR3 protein. Here the sample spans some 590,000 distinct CDR3 sequences, about 10% being singletons. The specimen comprised PBMCs from the stem cell graft donor, sampled from the stem cell graft. These receptors came from a human donor who donated a stem cell graft to a child with acute myeloid leukemia. Both conserved end residues are trimmed from each CDR3. Fields, in order: J gene, V gene, CDR3 protein.

j_gene: TRBJ2-7; v_gene: TRBV15; CDR3aa: ATSRIFGTSGPYEQY
j_gene: TRBJ2-1; v_gene: TRBV20-1; CDR3aa: SVGGQRSYNEQF
j_gene: TRBJ2-7; v_gene: TRBV7-9; CDR3aa: ASSLGGLAPAEQY
j_gene: TRBJ2-3; v_gene: TRBV7-2; CDR3aa: ASRPLAGGADTQY
j_gene: TRBJ1-4; v_gene: TRBV20-1; CDR3aa: SARTGTGQGEKLF
j_gene: TRBJ2-7; v_gene: TRBV4-3; CDR3aa: ASSQVRESGYEQY
j_gene: TRBJ2-1; v_gene: TRBV7-2; CDR3aa: ASSLGLAPAYNEQF
j_gene: TRBJ2-3; v_gene: TRBV30; CDR3aa: AWSDGSSGSTDTQY
j_gene: TRBJ1-1; v_gene: TRBV29-1; CDR3aa: SVRQENTEAF
j_gene: TRBJ2-5; v_gene: TRBV4-2; CDR3aa: ASSQVGREETQY
j_gene: TRBJ2-3; v_gene: TRBV7-8; CDR3aa: ASSLGGTSIWQY
j_gene: TRBJ2-5; v_gene: TRBV20-1; CDR3aa: SAREQGRGETQY
j_gene: TRBJ1-1; v_gene: TRBV27; CDR3aa: ASSYRTEAF
j_gene: TRBJ2-3; v_gene: TRBV5-1; CDR3aa: ASRPDAGRTDTQY
j_gene: TRBJ1-4; v_gene: TRBV18; CDR3aa: ASSPGAGTATNEKLF
j_gene: TRBJ2-7; v_gene: TRBV20-1; CDR3aa: SAKKGGSYEQY
j_gene: TRBJ2-1; v_gene: TRBV5-1; CDR3aa: ASSRGTTYPFNEQF
j_gene: TRBJ2-3; v_gene: TRBV29-1; CDR3aa: SVTPHQRDRDTQY
j_gene: TRBJ2-7; v_gene: TRBV20-1; CDR3aa: SARVPSSVRHTYEQY
j_gene: TRBJ1-2; v_gene: TRBV6-1; CDR3aa: ASSSNAPGDNYGYT
j_gene: TRBJ2-3; v_gene: TRBV11-2; CDR3aa: ASSFRGVAGGLTDTQY
j_gene: TRBJ2-7; v_gene: TRBV7-2; CDR3aa: ASSLGVSGRLYEQY
j_gene: TRBJ2-3; v_gene: TRBV3-1; CDR3aa: ASSQGGNTRDTQY
j_gene: TRBJ2-7; v_gene: TRBV7-2; CDR3aa: ASSFNRGIYEQY
j_gene: TRBJ2-7; v_gene: TRBV6-2/TRBV6-3; CDR3aa: ASSYPDRGNYEQY
j_gene: TRBJ2-5; v_gene: TRBV4-2; CDR3aa: ASSRVGGAETQY
j_gene: TRBJ2-7; v_gene: TRBV29-1; CDR3aa: SARQGDYEQY
j_gene: TRBJ2-1; v_gene: TRBV7-9; CDR3aa: ASSVQGVIVDEQF
j_gene: TRBJ2-3; v_gene: TRBV7-9; CDR3aa: ASSLEGPRDPDTQY
j_gene: TRBJ2-2; v_gene: TRBV9; CDR3aa: ASSVILGELF
j_gene: TRBJ1-1; v_gene: TRBV12-3/TRBV12-4; CDR3aa: ASSALMNTEAF
j_gene: TRBJ2-5; v_gene: TRBV20-1; CDR3aa: SAPLAGGGETQY
j_gene: TRBJ1-1; v_gene: TRBV7-6; CDR3aa: ASSSSDRVGNTEAF